The clone carrying this T cell receptor (beta chain) was seen only a few times. Germline assignment: CDR1 SGHKS and CDR2 YYEKEE (reference sequence). The CDR3 length is 15 residues. The V segment lost 4 bases and the J segment 2 bases; nucleotides outside the gene matches: 7. This specimen belongs to a study of T cells in Graves' hyperthyroidism and ophthalmopathy. TCR beta CDR3 region amplification was performed from RNA transcripts. The HTBI set primed first-round TCR CDR3 RT-PCR. TCRdb re-called the multiplex PCR reads with MiXCR, one entry per CDR3 protein. Altogether approximately 400,000 distinct CDR3 sequences are present, more than 13% being singletons, with the ten largest covering about 33%.

The sample taken for sequencing was blood. The chain recombines TRBV5-5 with TRBJ2-3; 7 bases match TRBD2. The TCR was taken from a woman aged 25 to 39 with Graves' hyperthyroidism. CDR3 DNA: TGTGCCAGCAGCCGGGAGGACTTTCACACAGATACGCAGTATTTT. Its translation: CASSREDFHTDTQYF.